A single T cell receptor (beta chain) is shown here with its context. No antigen is known for it. The entry originates in a study of cytomegalovirus exposure and HLA in healthy donors. Study-wide findings and caveats: There were some V segments, including TRBV6-2 and TRBV6-3, excluded as indistinguishable. Trimming of TCR beta V- and J-genes showed a link, identified in a later analysis, to a missense DCLRE1C variant.

In germline, CDR1 is SGHRS, CDR2 YFSETQ. V lost 4 bases, J lost 2 bases, and 6 bases stayed unmatched. The CDR3 sequence is 15 residues long. PCR used 60 Vbeta primers and 13 Jbeta primers. Sequencing was performed with immunoSEQ multiplex PCR; in TCRdb, only in-frame clones are kept and a portion is missing. The repertoire holds under 250,000 clones, about 80% seen once, with 0.63% in the top ten. The genes are TRBV5-1 and TRBJ2-1, with 7 bases aligning to TRBD2. The receptor's source is a man aged 18 to 30 in good health and CMV-seronegative. The sequencing sample was made of PBMCs. The CDR3: CASSGGTTAYNEQFF. The DNA of the CDR3 is TGCGCCAGCAGCGGAGGGACTACCGCCTACAATGAGCAGTTCTTC.